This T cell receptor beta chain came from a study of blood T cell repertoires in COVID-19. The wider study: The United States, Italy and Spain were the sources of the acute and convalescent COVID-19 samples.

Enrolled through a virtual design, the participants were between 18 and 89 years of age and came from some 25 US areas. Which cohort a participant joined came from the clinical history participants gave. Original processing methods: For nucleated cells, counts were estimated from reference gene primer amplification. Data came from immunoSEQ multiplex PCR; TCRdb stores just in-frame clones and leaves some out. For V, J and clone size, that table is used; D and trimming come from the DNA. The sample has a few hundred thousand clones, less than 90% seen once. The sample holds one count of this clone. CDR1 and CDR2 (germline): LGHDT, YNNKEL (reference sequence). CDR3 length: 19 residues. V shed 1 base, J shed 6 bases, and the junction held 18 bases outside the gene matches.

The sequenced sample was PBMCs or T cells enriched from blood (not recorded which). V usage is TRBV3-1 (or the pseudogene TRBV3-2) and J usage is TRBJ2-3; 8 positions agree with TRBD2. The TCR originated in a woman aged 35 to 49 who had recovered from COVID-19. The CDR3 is CASSQVPNLAGPGWDTQYF. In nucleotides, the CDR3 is TGTGCCAGCAGCCAAGTCCCGAATTTAGCGGGACCGGGGTGGGATACGCAGTATTTT.